This T cell receptor (beta chain) is from a study of chemoradiotherapy in HPV16-positive cancers. Study at large: Candidate HPV-specific T-cell clones and common TCR motifs came from functional assays in two HPV16-positive patients.

Study-level points and caveats: Candidate HPV-specific clones and E7-related TCR motifs grew in tumor during treatment.

About this clone itself: Its specificity is not known.

TCRdb's copy holds only in-frame clones and misses some; the assay was immunoSEQ multiplex PCR. Among fewer than 10,000 clones listed, around 79% were seen once. Deletions cut 1 base from V and 4 bases from J, with 16 bases between. This CDR3 has 16 amino acids. The V gene's germline CDR1 is SGHTA and CDR2 FQGNSA. Here the sequenced sample was tumor tissue, taken from a patient who underwent chemoradiotherapy. This TCR came from a human donor with HPV-associated anogenital cancer. V usage is TRBV7-2 and J usage is TRBJ2-5; D might be TRBD1 or TRBD2, each matching 7 bases. The CDR3 DNA sequence: TGTGCCAGCAGCTTAGTCTCAGGGGGGGTGGGAGAGACCCAGTACTTC. The encoded protein is CASSLVSGGVGETQYF.